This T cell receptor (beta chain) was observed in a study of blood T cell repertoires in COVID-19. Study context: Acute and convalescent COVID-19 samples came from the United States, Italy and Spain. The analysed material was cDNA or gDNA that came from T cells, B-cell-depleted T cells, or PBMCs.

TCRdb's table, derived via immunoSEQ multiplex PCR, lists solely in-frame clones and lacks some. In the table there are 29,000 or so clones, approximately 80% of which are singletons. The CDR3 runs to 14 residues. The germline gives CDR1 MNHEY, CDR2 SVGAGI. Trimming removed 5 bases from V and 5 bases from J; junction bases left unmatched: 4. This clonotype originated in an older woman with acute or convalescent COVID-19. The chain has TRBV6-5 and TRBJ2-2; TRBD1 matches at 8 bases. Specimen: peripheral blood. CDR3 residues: CASSPGGGTGELFF. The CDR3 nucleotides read TGTGCCAGCAGTCCAGGGGGCGGAACCGGGGAGCTGTTTTTT.